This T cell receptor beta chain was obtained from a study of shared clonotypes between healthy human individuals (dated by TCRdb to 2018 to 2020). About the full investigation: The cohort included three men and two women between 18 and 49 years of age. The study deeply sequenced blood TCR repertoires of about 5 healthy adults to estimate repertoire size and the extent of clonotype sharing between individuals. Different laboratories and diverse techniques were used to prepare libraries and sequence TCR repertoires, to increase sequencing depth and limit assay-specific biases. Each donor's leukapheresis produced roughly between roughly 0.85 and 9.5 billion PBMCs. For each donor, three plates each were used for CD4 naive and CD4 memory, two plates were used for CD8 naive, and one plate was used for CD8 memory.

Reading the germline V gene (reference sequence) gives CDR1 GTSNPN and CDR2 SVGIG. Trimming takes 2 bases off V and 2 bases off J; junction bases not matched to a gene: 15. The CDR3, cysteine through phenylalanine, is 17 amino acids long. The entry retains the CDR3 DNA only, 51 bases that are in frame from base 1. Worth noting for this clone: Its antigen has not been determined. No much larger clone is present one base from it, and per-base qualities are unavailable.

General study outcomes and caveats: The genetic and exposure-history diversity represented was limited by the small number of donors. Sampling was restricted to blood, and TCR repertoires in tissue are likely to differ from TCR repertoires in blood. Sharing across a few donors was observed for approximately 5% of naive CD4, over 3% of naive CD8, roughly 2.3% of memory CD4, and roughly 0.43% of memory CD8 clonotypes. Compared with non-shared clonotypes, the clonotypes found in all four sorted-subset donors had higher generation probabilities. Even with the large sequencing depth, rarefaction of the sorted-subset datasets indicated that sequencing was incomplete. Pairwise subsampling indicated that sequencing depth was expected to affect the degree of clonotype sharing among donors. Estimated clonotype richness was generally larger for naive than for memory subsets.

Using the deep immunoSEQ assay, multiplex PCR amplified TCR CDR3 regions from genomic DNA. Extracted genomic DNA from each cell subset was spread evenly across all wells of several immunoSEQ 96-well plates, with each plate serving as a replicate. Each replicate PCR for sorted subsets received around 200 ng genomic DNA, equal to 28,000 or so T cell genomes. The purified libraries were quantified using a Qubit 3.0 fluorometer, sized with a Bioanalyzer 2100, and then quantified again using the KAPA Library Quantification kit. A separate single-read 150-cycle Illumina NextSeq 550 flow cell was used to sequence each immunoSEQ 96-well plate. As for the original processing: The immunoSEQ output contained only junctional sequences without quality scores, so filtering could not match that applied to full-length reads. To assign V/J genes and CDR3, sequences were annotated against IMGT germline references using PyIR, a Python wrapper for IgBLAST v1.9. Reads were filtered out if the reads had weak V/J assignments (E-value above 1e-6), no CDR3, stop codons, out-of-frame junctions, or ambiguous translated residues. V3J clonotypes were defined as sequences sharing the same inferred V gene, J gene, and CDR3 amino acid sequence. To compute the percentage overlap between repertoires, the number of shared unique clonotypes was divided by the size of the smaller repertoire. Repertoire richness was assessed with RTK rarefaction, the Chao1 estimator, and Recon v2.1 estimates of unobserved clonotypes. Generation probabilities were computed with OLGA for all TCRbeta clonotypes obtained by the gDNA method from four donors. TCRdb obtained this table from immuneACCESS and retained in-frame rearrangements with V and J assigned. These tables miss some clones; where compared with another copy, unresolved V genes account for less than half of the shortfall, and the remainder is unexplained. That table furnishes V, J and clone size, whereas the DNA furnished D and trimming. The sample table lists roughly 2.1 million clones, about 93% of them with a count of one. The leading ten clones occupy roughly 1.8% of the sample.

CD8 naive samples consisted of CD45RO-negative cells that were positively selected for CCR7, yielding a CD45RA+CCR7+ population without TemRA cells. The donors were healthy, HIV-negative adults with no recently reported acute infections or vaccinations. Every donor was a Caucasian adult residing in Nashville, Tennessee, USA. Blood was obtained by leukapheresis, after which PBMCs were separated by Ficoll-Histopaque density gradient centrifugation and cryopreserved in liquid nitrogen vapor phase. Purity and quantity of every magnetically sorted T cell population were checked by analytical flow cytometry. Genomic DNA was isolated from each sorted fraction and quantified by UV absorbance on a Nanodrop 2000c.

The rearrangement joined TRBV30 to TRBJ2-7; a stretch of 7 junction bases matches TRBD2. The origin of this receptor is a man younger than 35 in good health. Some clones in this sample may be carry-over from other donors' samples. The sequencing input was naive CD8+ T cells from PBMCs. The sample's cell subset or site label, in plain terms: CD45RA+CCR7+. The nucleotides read TGTGCCTGGAGTTCGAGGGCGAGGGAGGGCCTGGCCTACGAGCAGTACTTC. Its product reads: CAWSSRAREGLAYEQYF.